The entry that follows covers one T cell receptor beta chain sequence. The data were taken from a study of shared clonotypes between healthy human individuals. The assay used deep level. Sorted-subset replicate PCRs used about 0.2 ug of genomic DNA. This amount corresponded to about 30,000 T cell genomes. The table came from immunoSEQ multiplex PCR; TCRdb's copy has only in-frame clones and leaves some out. The sample lists some 500,000 clones, about 96% occurring once. With V trimmed by 0 bases and J by 9 bases, 7 bases remained unmatched. The length of the CDR3 is 15 residues. Looked up from germline, CDR1 is SNHLY and CDR2 is FYNNEI. Into CD45RA+ naive and CD45RA-negative memory subsets, the CD4+ cells were split.

The receptor comes from a woman in her 30s in good health. Sequenced sample: naive CD4+ T cells sorted from blood. The subset denotes: CD45RA+ positively selected. The rearrangement links TRBV2 to TRBJ2-1, with 8 nucleotides matching TRBD1. The CDR3 here is CASSEAPPQGAEQFF. DNA for the CDR3: TGTGCCAGCAGTGAAGCACCTCCCCAGGGGGCTGAGCAGTTCTTC.